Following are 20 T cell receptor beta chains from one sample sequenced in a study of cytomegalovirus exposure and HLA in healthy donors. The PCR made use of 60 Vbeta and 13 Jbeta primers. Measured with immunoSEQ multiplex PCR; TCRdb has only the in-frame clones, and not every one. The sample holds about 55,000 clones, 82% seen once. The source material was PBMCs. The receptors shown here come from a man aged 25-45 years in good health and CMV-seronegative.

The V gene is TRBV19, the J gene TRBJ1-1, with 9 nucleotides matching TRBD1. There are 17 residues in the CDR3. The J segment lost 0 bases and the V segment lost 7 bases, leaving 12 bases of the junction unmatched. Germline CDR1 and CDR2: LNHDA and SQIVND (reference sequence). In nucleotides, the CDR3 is TGTGCCAGTACCACAGGGGGGACAGGGCCTATGAACACTGAAGCTTTCTTT. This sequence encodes CASTTGGTGPMNTEAFF. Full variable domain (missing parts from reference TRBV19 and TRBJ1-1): DGGITQSPKYLFRKEGQNVTLSCEQNLNHDAMYWYRQDPGQGLRLIYYSQIVNDFQKGDIAEGYSVSREKKESFPLTVTSAQKNPTAFYLCASTTGGTGPMNTEAFFGQGTRLTVV.

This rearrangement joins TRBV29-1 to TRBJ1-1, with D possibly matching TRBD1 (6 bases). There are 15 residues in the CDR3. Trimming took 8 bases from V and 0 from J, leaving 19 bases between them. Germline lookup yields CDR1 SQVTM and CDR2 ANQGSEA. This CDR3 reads CSLQGPGILNTEAFF. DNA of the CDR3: TGCAGCCTACAGGGCCCAGGAATCTTGAACACTGAAGCTTTCTTT.

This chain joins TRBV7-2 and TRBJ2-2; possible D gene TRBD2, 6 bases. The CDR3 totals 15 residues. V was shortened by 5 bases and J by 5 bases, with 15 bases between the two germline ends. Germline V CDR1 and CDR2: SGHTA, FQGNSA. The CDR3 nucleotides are TGTGCCAGCAGCACCCAAGGACGGGGGACCGGGGAGCTGTTTTTT. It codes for CASSTQGRGTGELFF.

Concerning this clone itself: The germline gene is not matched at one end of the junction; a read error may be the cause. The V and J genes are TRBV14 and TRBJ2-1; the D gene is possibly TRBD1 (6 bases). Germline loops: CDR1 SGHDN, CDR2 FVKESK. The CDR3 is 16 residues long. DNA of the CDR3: TGTGCCAGCAGCCAAGCGGGACACCCCTCCTACAATGGGCAGTTCTTC. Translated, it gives CASSQAGHPSYNGQFF.

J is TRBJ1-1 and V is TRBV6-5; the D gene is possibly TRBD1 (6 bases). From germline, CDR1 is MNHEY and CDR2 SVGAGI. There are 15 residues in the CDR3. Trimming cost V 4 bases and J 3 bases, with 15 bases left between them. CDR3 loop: CASSSYDRRYTEAFF. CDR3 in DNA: TGTGCCAGCAGTTCCTATGACAGGAGGTACACTGAAGCTTTCTTT.

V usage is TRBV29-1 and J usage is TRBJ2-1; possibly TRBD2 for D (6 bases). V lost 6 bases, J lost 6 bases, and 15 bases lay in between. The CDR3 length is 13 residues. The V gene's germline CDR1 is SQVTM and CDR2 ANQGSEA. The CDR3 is CSVRLDALNEQFF. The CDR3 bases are TGCAGCGTCCGACTAGACGCACTCAATGAGCAGTTCTTC.

CDR3 region: CASSLVQGTNEKLFF. The CDR3 bases are TGCGCCAGCAGCTTGGTGCAGGGAACTAATGAAAAACTGTTTTTT. V and J are TRBV5-1 and TRBJ1-4; TRBD1 is a possible D gene (5 bases). The V gene lost 0 bases and the J gene lost 1 base, with 7 bases spanning the gap. Germline CDR1 and CDR2: SGHRS and YFSETQ. The CDR3 totals 15 residues.

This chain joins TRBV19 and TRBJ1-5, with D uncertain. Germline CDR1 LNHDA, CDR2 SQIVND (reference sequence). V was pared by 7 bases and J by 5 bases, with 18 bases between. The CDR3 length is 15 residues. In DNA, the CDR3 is TGTGCCAGTACGACCACCGGGGTGTTGGATCAGCCCCAGCATTTT. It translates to CASTTTGVLDQPQHF.

CDR3 protein: CASSSPSPGGAYGYTF. In nucleotides, the CDR3 is TGTGCCAGCAGCTCGCCGTCCCCGGGCGGGGCCTATGGCTACACCTTC. The rearrangement uses TRBV7-9 and TRBJ1-2; maybe TRBD1 (5 bases). The CDR3 sequence is 16 residues long. CDR1 and CDR2 (germline): SEHNR, FQNEAQ (reference sequence). Trimming cost V 4 bases and J 4 bases, with 19 bases left between them.

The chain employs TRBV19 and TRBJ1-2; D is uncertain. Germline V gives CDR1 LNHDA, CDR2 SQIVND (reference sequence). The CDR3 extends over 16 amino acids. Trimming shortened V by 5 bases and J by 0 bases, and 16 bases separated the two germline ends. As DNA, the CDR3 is TGTGCCAGTAGTCCTAGCGGCCAAGAGACTAACTATGGCTACACCTTC. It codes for CASSPSGQETNYGYTF.

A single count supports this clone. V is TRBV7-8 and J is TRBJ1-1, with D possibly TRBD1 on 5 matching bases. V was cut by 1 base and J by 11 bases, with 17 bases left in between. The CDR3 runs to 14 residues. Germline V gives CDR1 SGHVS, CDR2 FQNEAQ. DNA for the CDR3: TGTGCCAGCAGCTTAGGGACACATGATCCCTCGGCTTTCTTT. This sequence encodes CASSLGTHDPSAFF.

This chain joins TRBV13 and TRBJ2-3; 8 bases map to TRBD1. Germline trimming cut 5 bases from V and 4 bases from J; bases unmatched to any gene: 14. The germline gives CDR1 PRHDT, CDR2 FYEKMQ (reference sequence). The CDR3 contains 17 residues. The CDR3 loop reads CASSHLFARGPADTQYF. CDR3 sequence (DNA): TGTGCCAGCAGCCACCTATTCGCCAGGGGGCCGGCAGATACGCAGTATTTT. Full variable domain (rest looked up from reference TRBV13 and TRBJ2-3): AAGVIQSPRHLIKEKRETATLKCYPIPRHDTVYWYQQGPGQDPQFLISFYEKMQSDKGSIPDRFSAQQFSDYHSELNMSSLELGDSALYFCASSHLFARGPADTQYFGPGTRLTVL.

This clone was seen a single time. CDR3 in DNA: TGCAGCGTTTCACAGTATAACTATGGCTACACCTTC. The encoded protein is CSVSQYNYGYTF. This chain uses TRBV29-1 with TRBJ1-2; no reliable D call. This CDR3 spans 12 amino acids. Deletions cut 5 bases from V and 1 base from J, with 8 bases between. The V gene's germline CDR1 is SQVTM and CDR2 ANQGSEA.

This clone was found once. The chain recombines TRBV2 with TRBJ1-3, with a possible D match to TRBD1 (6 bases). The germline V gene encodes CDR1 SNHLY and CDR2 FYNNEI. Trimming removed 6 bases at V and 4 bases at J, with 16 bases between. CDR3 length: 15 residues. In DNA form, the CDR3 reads TGTGCCAGCAGAGGGGGGGTATTCTCCGGAAACACCATATATTTT. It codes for CASRGGVFSGNTIYF.

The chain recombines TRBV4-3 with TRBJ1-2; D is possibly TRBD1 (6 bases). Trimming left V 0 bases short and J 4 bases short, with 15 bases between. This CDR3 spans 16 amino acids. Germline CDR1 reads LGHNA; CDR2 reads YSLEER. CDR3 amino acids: CASSQEGSGGLYGYTF. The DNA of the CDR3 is TGCGCCAGCAGCCAAGAGGGGTCGGGGGGCCTCTATGGCTACACCTTC.

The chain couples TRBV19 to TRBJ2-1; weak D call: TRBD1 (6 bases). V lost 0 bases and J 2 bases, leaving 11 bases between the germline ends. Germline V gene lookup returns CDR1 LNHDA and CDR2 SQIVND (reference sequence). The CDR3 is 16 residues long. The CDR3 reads CASSIDLQGPYNEQFF. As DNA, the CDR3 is TGTGCCAGTAGTATAGATCTGCAGGGGCCCTACAATGAGCAGTTCTTC.

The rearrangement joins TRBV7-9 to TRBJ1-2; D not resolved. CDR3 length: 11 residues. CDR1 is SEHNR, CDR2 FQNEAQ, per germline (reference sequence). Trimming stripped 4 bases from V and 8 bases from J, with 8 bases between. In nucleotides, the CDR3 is TGTGCCAGCAGCTCCTTATCCGGCTACACCTTC. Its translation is CASSSLSGYTF.

The CDR3 nucleotides read TGCAGCGTTAGAGGAAGCCCCCATGGGAGGGGGACTGAAGCTTTCTTT. Protein: CSVRGSPHGRGTEAFF. V gene TRBV29-1 combines with J gene TRBJ1-1, with a weak D call TRBD1 (6 bases). Germline CDR1 reads SQVTM; CDR2 reads ANQGSEA. V lost 5 bases, J lost 5 bases, and 24 bases lay in between. CDR3 length: 16 amino acids.

CDR3 residues: CASSLRLLFLGEQFF. The CDR3 DNA follows: TGTGCCAGCAGCTTACGCCTCTTGTTTCTCGGTGAGCAGTTCTTC. The chain links TRBV5-6 to TRBJ2-1; D is uncertain. The CDR3 totals 15 residues. Germline CDR1 and CDR2: SGHDT and YYEEEE. The V and J ends lost 2 bases and 9 bases respectively, with 18 bases between them. Combining the CDR3 with reference TRBV5-6 and TRBJ2-1 gives the whole variable domain DAGVTQSPTHLIKTRGQQVTLRCSPKSGHDTVSWYQQALGQGPQFIFQYYEEEERQRGNFPDRFSGHQFPNYSSELNVNALLLGDSALYLCASSLRLLFLGEQFFGPGTRLTVL.

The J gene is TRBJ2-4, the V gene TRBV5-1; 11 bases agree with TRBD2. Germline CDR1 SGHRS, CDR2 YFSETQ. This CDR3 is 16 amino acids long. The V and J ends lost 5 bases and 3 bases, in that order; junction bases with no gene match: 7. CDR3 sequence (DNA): TGCGCCAGCAGTTCCGGGACTAGCGGTAACAAAAACATTCAGTACTTC. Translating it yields CASSSGTSGNKNIQYF.